This TCR beta chain was identified during a study of metastatic and nonmetastatic thyroid tumors. Study summary: Peripheral blood and tumor or nodule samples from malignant and benign thyroid patients were compared. Regarding the study as a whole: The reported finding was significantly higher TCR beta diversity in malignant thyroid tumors relative to benign nodules, in blood and tumor.

In the original processing: The study's classifier, a distant-metastasis tool for papillary thyroid cancer, was built using CDR3 differences across clinicopathological groups. TCRdb recomputed clones from the PCR reads via MiXCR. These V and J calls are TCRdb output, not the study's own analysis. The table lists 15,000 to 20,000 clones, roughly a quarter of them singletons, with 10% in the top ten. About this clone itself: Its target is not known.

Not a single patient had been given any form of treatment at any point before undergoing thyroid surgery. The CDR3 is 14 amino acids. The V end lost 5 bases, the J end lost 3 bases, and 14 bases lay between the germline ends. Germline-derived CDR1 and CDR2 are MNHNS and SASEGT. The receptor was derived from a female donor with papillary thyroid cancer or a benign thyroid nodule (not recorded which). Some clones in this sample may be carry-over from other donors' samples. This chain uses TRBV6-1 with TRBJ2-7; possibly TRBD1 for D (6 bases). Material for sequencing was adjacent normal tissue. The CDR3 DNA follows: TGTGCCAGCAGTTCGGGACAAAAAAACTACGAGCAGTACTTC. Its translation: CASSSGQKNYEQYF.